This T cell receptor beta chain was identified in a study of T cell repertoires in cytomegalovirus infection. As for the study in general: CMV infection and matching HLA type were both indicated by public TCR beta signatures.

This clonotype occurred many times. Its antigen is as yet unknown. MiXCR was run by TCRdb on the reads, yielding one entry per CDR3 protein. The sample has nearly 700,000 distinct CDR3 sequences; around 32% are singletons. Trimming took 6 bases from V and 0 from J; bases not matched to a gene: 2. The CDR3 sequence is 15 residues long. The germline V gene encodes CDR1 SQVTM and CDR2 ANQGSEA. Study observations and caveats: Accumulated public TCR beta family frequency recognized individuals carrying CMV together with the relevant HLA.

The sample consisted of cultured PBMCs, taken from culture after CMV antigen stimulation. The sequence was collected from a human donor in good health (CMV status not recorded). Some clones in this sample may be carry-over from other donors' samples. V and J are TRBV29-1 and TRBJ2-3, with TRBD2 matching 14 bases. For the CDR3, the DNA is TGCAGCGTCCGGACTAGCGGGGGGAGCACAGATACGCAGTATTTT. Residues: CSVRTSGGSTDTQYF.